This paragraph covers one T cell receptor (beta chain) sequence. This sample was taken from a study of T cell changes during pregnancy in multiple sclerosis. The CDR3 length is 14 residues. Germline loops: CDR1 SGHVS, CDR2 FNYEAQ. V shed 4 bases and J shed 3 bases, with 13 bases lying between them. Some clones are missing from TCRdb's copy, which holds only in-frame ones; the method was immunoSEQ multiplex PCR. This table has about 57,000 clones, less than 95% appearing once. The receptor was isolated from a female donor in good health, enrolled as a control in a pregnancy study. The source was peripheral blood, collected after pregnancy. The rearrangement uses TRBV7-6 and TRBJ2-7; D possibly corresponds to TRBD1 (6 bases). CDR3 loop: CASSSGATIYEQYF. The CDR3 coding sequence is TGTGCCAGCAGCTCAGGGGCGACGATCTACGAGCAGTACTTC.